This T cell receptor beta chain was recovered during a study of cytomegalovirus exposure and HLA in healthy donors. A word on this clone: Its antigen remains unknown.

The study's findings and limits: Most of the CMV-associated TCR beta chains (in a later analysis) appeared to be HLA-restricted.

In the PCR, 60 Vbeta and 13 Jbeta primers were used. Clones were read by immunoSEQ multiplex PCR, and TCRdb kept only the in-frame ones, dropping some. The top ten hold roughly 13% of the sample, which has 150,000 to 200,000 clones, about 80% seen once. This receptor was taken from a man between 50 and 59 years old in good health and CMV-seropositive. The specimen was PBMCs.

CDR3 amino acids: CASSFSRTEVSGYTF. The CDR3 nucleotides are TGTGCCAGCAGCTTCTCCAGGACTGAAGTCTCTGGCTACACCTTC. The J gene is TRBJ1-2, the V gene TRBV11-2; D is undetermined. Germline assignment: CDR1 SGHAT and CDR2 FQNNGV. The CDR3 totals 15 residues. V was trimmed by 3 bases and J by 7 bases, leaving 18 bases between them.